This is a list of T cell receptor beta chains from one sample in a study of T-cell memory formation after mild COVID-19. Each CDR3 protein gets one entry after TCRdb re-called the 5' RACE reads with MiXCR. The sample shows hundreds of thousands of distinct CDR3 sequences, 15% to 20% of them seen only once. The sample taken for sequencing was PBMCs or a T cell subset sorted from them (not recorded which). These receptors all stem from a man in his late teens or twenties who had mild COVID-19 (a few samples of this study predate the infection). Cell type and time point are not known. Both conserved end residues are part of each CDR3. Each record gives: J gene, D gene, V gene, clone size, CDR3 protein, CDR3 DNA. The D gene is left open where the match is weak. Size is stated for part of the rows, as once, few or many counts, or as a class when the clone is expanded.

TRBJ1-5,.,TRBV5-5,many,CASSFFDSNQPQHF,TGTGCCAGCAGCTTTTTCGATAGCAATCAGCCCCAGCATTTT
TRBJ2-1,.,TRBV6-5,many,CASSSSGTHYNEQFF,TGTGCCAGCAGCTCCTCCGGGACTCATTACAATGAGCAGTTCTTC
TRBJ1-1,TRBD1,TRBV5-6,few,CASSRSWDREAFF,TGTGCCAGCAGCCGCTCCTGGGACAGGGAAGCTTTCTTT
TRBJ1-6,.,TRBV7-9,few,CASSRDGLNSPLHF,TGTGCCAGCAGCCGGGACGGACTTAATTCACCCCTCCACTTT
TRBJ1-1,TRBD1,TRBV5-1,.,CASSFLGQGNTEAFF,TGCGCCAGCAGCTTTTTGGGACAGGGGAACACTGAAGCTTTCTTT
TRBJ1-3,.,TRBV12-3/TRBV12-4,.,CASSGGYGNTIYF,TGTGCCAGCAGTGGGGGTTACGGAAACACCATATATTTT
TRBJ1-1,.,TRBV28,.,CASTQNGGFLNTEAFF,TGTGCCAGCACACAAAATGGGGGCTTCCTGAACACTGAAGCTTTCTTT
TRBJ2-5,.,TRBV6-2/TRBV6-3,.,CASSYSRGLQETQYF,TGTGCCAGCAGTTACTCCAGAGGACTACAAGAGACCCAGTACTTC
TRBJ2-5,.,TRBV7-2,.,CASSFSTDQETQYF,TGTGCCAGCAGCTTTTCGACAGACCAAGAGACCCAGTACTTC
TRBJ1-4,.,TRBV7-9,.,CASSLASQDEKLFF,TGTGCCAGCAGCTTAGCCAGTCAAGATGAAAAACTGTTTTTT
TRBJ1-2,TRBD1,TRBV7-2,few,CATNRQGGPYGYTF,TGTGCCACTAACCGACAGGGGGGTCCCTATGGCTACACCTTC
TRBJ2-3,.,TRBV6-2/TRBV6-3,many,CASSYSTSTDTQYF,TGTGCCAGCAGTTACTCGACTAGCACAGATACGCAGTATTTT